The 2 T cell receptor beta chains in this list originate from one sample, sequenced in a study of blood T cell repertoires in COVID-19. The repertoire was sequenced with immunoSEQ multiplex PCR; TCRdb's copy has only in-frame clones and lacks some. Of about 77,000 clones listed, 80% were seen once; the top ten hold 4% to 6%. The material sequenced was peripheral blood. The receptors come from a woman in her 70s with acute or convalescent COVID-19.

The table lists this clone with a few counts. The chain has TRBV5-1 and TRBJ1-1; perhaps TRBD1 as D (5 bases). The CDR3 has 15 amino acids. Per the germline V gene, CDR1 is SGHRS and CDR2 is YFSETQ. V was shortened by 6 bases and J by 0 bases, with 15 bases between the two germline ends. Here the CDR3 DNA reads TGCGCCAGCAAAGGGGCGCCGGACCTGAACACTGAAGCTTTCTTT. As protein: CASKGAPDLNTEAFF.

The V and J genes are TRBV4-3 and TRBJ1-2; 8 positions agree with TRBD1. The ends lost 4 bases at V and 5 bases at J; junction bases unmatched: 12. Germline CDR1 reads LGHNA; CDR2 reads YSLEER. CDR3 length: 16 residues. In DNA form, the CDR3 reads TGCGCCAGCAGCCGACATCTACAGGGGGAAACTTATGGCTACACCTTC. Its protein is CASSRHLQGETYGYTF.